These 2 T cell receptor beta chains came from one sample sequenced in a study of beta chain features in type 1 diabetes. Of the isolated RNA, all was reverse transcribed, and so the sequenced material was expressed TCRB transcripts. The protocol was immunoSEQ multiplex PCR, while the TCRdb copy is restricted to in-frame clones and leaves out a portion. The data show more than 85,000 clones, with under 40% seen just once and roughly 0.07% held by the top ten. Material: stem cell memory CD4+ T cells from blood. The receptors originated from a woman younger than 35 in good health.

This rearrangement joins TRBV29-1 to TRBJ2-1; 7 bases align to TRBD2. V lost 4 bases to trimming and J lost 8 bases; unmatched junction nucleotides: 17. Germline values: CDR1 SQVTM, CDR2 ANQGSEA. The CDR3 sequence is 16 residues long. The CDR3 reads CSVVPPLGLGSYEQFF. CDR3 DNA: TGCAGCGTTGTGCCCCCACTTGGACTAGGCTCGTATGAGCAGTTCTTC.

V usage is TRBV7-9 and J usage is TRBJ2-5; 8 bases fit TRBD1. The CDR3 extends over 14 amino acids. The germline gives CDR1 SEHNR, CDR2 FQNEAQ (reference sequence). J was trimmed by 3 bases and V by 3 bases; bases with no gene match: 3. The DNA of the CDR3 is TGTGCCAGCAGCTTGATGACAGGGGAAGAGACCCAGTACTTC. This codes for CASSLMTGEETQYF.